This T cell receptor (beta chain) was obtained from a study of T-cell reconstitution after alpha-beta-depleted transplantation in children. This clonotype has more than one count but fewer than ten. Construction of the TCRbeta library involved unique molecular identifiers. Using its own MiXCR run on the PCR reads, TCRdb lists one record per CDR3 protein. This sample has roughly 500,000 distinct CDR3 sequences, with over 25% found just once. The TCR sequence derives from a human donor who donated a stem cell graft to a child with aplastic anemia. Material: PBMCs from the stem cell graft donor, obtained from the stem cell graft.

CDR3 in amino acids: CASSDLLAGAYNEQFF. CDR3 in DNA: TGCGCCAGCAGTGACCTACTAGCGGGAGCCTACAATGAGCAGTTCTTC. V usage is TRBV10-1 and J usage is TRBJ2-1; TRBD2 matches 11 bases. Losses at the gene ends were 3 bases for V and 2 bases for J; bases not matched to a gene: 3. Germline V lookup: CDR1 WNHNN, CDR2 SYGVQD (reference sequence). The CDR3 has 16 residues.